These 17 T cell receptor beta chains originate from one sample sequenced in a study of cytomegalovirus exposure and HLA in healthy donors. Primers included in the PCR were 60 Vbeta and 13 Jbeta primers. Only in-frame clones appear in the TCRdb table, and some are missing; sequencing was by immunoSEQ multiplex PCR. The sample contains some 150,000 clones, 70% to 80% of which appear only once. Sequenced material: PBMCs. The source is a woman in her fifties or sixties in good health and CMV-seronegative.

A single count supports this clone. The chain couples TRBV6-6 to TRBJ2-7, with 9 nucleotides matching TRBD1. The J segment lost 6 bases and the V segment lost 4 bases, leaving 1 base of the junction unmatched. The CDR3 is made up of 12 amino acids. Germline V CDR1 and CDR2: MNHNY, SVGAGI (reference sequence). CDR3 DNA sequence: TGTGCCAGCAGTTTGGACAGGGGCGAGCAGTACTTC. Protein: CASSLDRGEQYF.

J is TRBJ2-3 and V is TRBV11-3; tentative D call: TRBD2 (5 bases). V was clipped by 5 bases and J by 4 bases, with 10 bases between them. Per the germline V gene, CDR1 is SGHNT and CDR2 is YENEEA. The CDR3 totals 13 residues. CDR3 protein: CASSLALSDTQYF. The CDR3 DNA sequence: TGTGCCAGCAGCCTAGCCCTTTCAGATACGCAGTATTTT.

The rearrangement uses TRBV5-1 and TRBJ1-3; possibly TRBD1 for D (6 bases). Germline V gene sequence: CDR1 SGHRS, CDR2 YFSETQ. The ends were cut back, 4 bases at V and 0 bases at J, with 14 bases in the middle. The length of the CDR3 is 16 residues. In nucleotides, the CDR3 is TGCGCCAGCAGCCCCGGGGACATAAGCTCTGGAAACACCATATATTTT. Residues: CASSPGDISSGNTIYF. The complete variable domain, with remaining parts taken from reference TRBV5-1 and TRBJ1-3, reads KAGVTQTPRYLIKTRGQQVTLSCSPISGHRSVSWYQQTPGQGLQFLFEYFSETQRNKGNFPGRFSGRQFSNSRSEMNVSTLELGDSALYLCASSPGDISSGNTIYFGEGSWLTVV.

This chain uses TRBV6-1 with TRBJ2-5; 7 nucleotides line up with TRBD1. The CDR3 spans 13 residues. The germline V gene has CDR1 MNHNS and CDR2 SASEGT. V shed 5 bases, J shed 5 bases, and the junction held 5 bases outside the gene matches. The CDR3 is CASSPTGIETQYF. CDR3 DNA: TGTGCCAGCAGTCCGACAGGGATCGAGACCCAGTACTTC.

This rearrangement joins TRBV7-9 to TRBJ2-2; possible D gene TRBD1, 6 bases. CDR3 length: 16 residues. V was clipped by 3 bases and J by 1 base, with 12 bases between them. Germline assignment: CDR1 SEHNR and CDR2 FQNEAQ (reference sequence). The CDR3 DNA is TGTGCCAGCAGCTTTTCCCGCAGGGGGAACACCGGGGAGCTGTTTTTT. Its translation: CASSFSRRGNTGELFF.

V and J are TRBV19 and TRBJ2-5; 8 nucleotides match TRBD1. CDR3 length: 15 residues. V gave up 5 bases and J gave up 5 bases; unmatched junction bases: 10. Germline V lookup: CDR1 LNHDA, CDR2 SQIVND (reference sequence). The CDR3 reads CASSRPGQEKETQYF. The CDR3 nucleotides read TGTGCCAGTAGTCGACCGGGACAGGAAAAGGAGACCCAGTACTTC.

V gene TRBV18 combines with J gene TRBJ2-7; TRBD2 is a possible D gene (5 bases). The CDR3 totals 12 residues. Germline V gene data show CDR1 as KGHSH and CDR2 as LQKENI. Trimming removed 2 bases at V and 7 bases at J, with 9 bases between. The DNA for the CDR3 is TGTGCCAGCTCACCAAACTCGGGGGAGCAGTACTTC. It encodes CASSPNSGEQYF.

This chain links TRBV9 with TRBJ2-1, with 9 bases aligning to TRBD2. There are 15 residues in the CDR3. CDR1 and CDR2 from the germline V gene are SGDLS and YYNGEE. V trimming: 2 bases; J trimming: 7 bases; junction bases outside the gene matches: 7. For the CDR3, the DNA is TGTGCCAGCAGCGTTCTTGCGGGAGGGATAAATGAGCAGTTCTTC. Protein product: CASSVLAGGINEQFF.

CDR3 nucleotides: TGCGCCAGCAGCCAAGTTGTCACGCGGAACACTGAAGCTTTCTTT. It is translated as CASSQVVTRNTEAFF. The chain carries TRBV4-3 and TRBJ1-1; D gene ambiguous. The CDR3 contains 15 residues. V gave up 1 base and J gave up 1 base, with 10 bases separating them. Germline V CDR1 and CDR2: LGHNA, YSLEER.

V is TRBV28 and J is TRBJ1-2; 7 bases are shared with TRBD1. CDR1 and CDR2 from the germline V gene are MDHEN and SYDVKM. This CDR3 has 15 amino acids. Unmatched junction bases numbered 10, after V lost 6 bases and J lost 3 bases. CDR3 bases: TGTGCCAGCAGCCCCTCAGGGGGAGGTTACTATGGCTACACCTTC. Translated: CASSPSGGGYYGYTF.

The chain couples TRBV5-1 to TRBJ1-2; 8 nucleotides align to TRBD1. V trimming: 3 bases; J trimming: 4 bases; junction bases outside the gene matches: 8. The CDR3 covers 15 residues. Germline V gene sequence: CDR1 SGHRS, CDR2 YFSETQ. CDR3 bases: TGCGCCAGCAGCTCACAGGGGGGATTTAGCTATGGCTACACCTTC. Translating it yields CASSSQGGFSYGYTF.

This clone occurred a few times. This chain links TRBV18 with TRBJ2-7, with unresolved D. The CDR3 sequence is 14 residues long. Trimming took 2 bases from V and 0 from J, leaving 8 bases between them. Germline-derived CDR1 and CDR2 are KGHSH and LQKENI. CDR3 region: CASSPWSSSYEQYF. CDR3 nucleotide sequence: TGTGCCAGCTCACCATGGTCCAGCTCCTACGAGCAGTACTTC.

Only one count was recorded for this clone. As DNA, the CDR3 is TGTGCCAGTAGTATGGGACAGCAACACAATCAGCCCCAGCATTTT. It yields the protein CASSMGQQHNQPQHF. The gene calls are TRBV19 and TRBJ1-5; 7 bases fit TRBD1. The CDR3 contains 15 residues. The V segment lost 3 bases and the J segment 3 bases; nucleotides outside the gene matches: 5. The V gene's germline CDR1 is LNHDA and CDR2 SQIVND (reference sequence).

The J gene is TRBJ2-5, the V gene TRBV7-8, with 9 nucleotides matching TRBD2. Germline lookup yields CDR1 SGHVS and CDR2 FQNEAQ. The CDR3 covers 16 residues. The ends lost 0 bases at V and 5 bases at J; junction bases unmatched: 7. The CDR3 DNA reads as TGTGCCAGCAGCTTAGCCGGACTAGCGTCATGGGAGACCCAGTACTTC. Its protein is CASSLAGLASWETQYF.

The V gene is TRBV27, the J gene TRBJ1-2, with TRBD1 matching 7 bases. The CDR3 covers 16 residues. Unmatched junction bases numbered 13, after V lost 5 bases and J lost 4 bases. The germline V gene encodes CDR1 MNHEY and CDR2 SMNVEV (reference sequence). The CDR3 spells CASSLLEQGTRYGYTF. CDR3 DNA sequence: TGTGCCAGCAGTCTCCTCGAACAGGGGACGCGCTATGGCTACACCTTC.

This chain joins TRBV5-5 and TRBJ1-1, with D hard to call. V was shortened by 4 bases and J by 1 base, with 8 bases between the two germline ends. The length of the CDR3 is 13 residues. Germline lookup yields CDR1 SGHKS and CDR2 YYEKEE (reference sequence). DNA of the CDR3: TGTGCCAGCAGCCCAACAACGAACACTGAAGCTTTCTTT. Translating gives CASSPTTNTEAFF.

V usage is TRBV6-5 and J usage is TRBJ2-7, with TRBD2 matching over 8 bases. Germline V gene sequence: CDR1 MNHEY, CDR2 SVGAGI. V trimming: 6 bases; J trimming: 3 bases; junction bases outside the gene matches: 10. The CDR3 runs 15 residues. For the CDR3, the DNA is TGTGCCAGCAGGAAGACATTTAGCGGGGACTACGAGCAGTACTTC. Amino acid sequence: CASRKTFSGDYEQYF.